Presented here are 22 T cell receptor beta chains from one specimen sequenced in a study of blood T cell repertoires in COVID-19. Data came from immunoSEQ multiplex PCR; TCRdb stores just in-frame clones and leaves some out. The sample yields 150,000 to 200,000 clones, roughly nine tenths seen once. Sequencing input: peripheral blood. The source of these receptors is a man in his late teens or twenties who had recovered from COVID-19.

This chain connects TRBV2 to TRBJ1-5, with no clear D. V lost 4 bases and J lost 2, with 15 bases in between. The CDR3 sequence is 16 residues long. Germline assignment: CDR1 SNHLY and CDR2 FYNNEI. The CDR3 sequence is CASSGNSVGGNQPQHF. The CDR3 bases are TGTGCCAGCAGTGGTAATTCCGTCGGGGGCAATCAGCCCCAGCATTTT.

This chain links TRBV9 with TRBJ1-1, with TRBD1 as a possible D gene (5 bases). The CDR3 runs 15 residues. V lost 0 bases and J lost 3, with 12 bases in between. Germline values: CDR1 SGDLS, CDR2 YYNGEE. The CDR3 reads CASSVEAAGHTEAFF. CDR3 nucleotides: TGTGCCAGCAGCGTAGAGGCAGCGGGGCACACTGAAGCTTTCTTT. The complete variable domain, with remaining parts taken from reference TRBV9 and TRBJ1-1, reads DSGVTQTPKHLITATGQRVTLRCSPRSGDLSVYWYQQSLDQGLQFLIQYYNGEERAKGNILERFSAQQFPDLHSELNLSSLELGDSALYFCASSVEAAGHTEAFFGQGTRLTVV.

The genes are TRBV7-2 and TRBJ2-3, with D possibly matching TRBD1 (5 bases). This CDR3 has 15 residues. CDR1 is SGHTA and CDR2 is FQGNSA in the germline V gene. V was trimmed by 0 bases and J by 4 bases, leaving 11 bases between them. The CDR3 bases are TGTGCCAGCAGCTTAGCAGGTTGGGGCGCAGATACGCAGTATTTT. Amino acids: CASSLAGWGADTQYF.

Details on this clone: In the same sample, other DNA sequences code for this CDR3. The chain recombines TRBV7-2 with TRBJ2-7, with 7 bases aligning to TRBD2. CDR1 is SGHTA, CDR2 FQGNSA, per germline. This CDR3 is built from 14 residues. V was clipped by 1 base and J by 4 bases; unmatched bases: 4. The DNA for the CDR3 is TGTGCCAGCAGCTTAGTGGGAGGGCCATACGAGCAGTACTTC. Encoded protein: CASSLVGGPYEQYF.

J is TRBJ1-6 and V is TRBV6-5; 9 bases agree with TRBD1. J gave up 10 bases and V 10 bases, and 8 bases lay outside the gene matches. This CDR3 comprises 13 residues. Germline CDR1 is MNHEY and CDR2 is SVGAGI. The CDR3 here is CATTGQGRSPLHF. CDR3 DNA sequence: TGTGCCACTACGGGACAGGGACGCTCACCCCTCCACTTT.

This clone was observed once. This chain links TRBV7-9 with TRBJ2-3, with 12 bases matching TRBD2. This CDR3 comprises 18 residues. V shed 5 bases and J 3 bases; nucleotides not matched to a gene: 12. Germline values: CDR1 SEHNR, CDR2 FQNEAQ (reference sequence). The CDR3 loop reads CASSPGTSGLRVTDTQYF. DNA of the CDR3: TGTGCCAGCAGCCCCGGGACTAGCGGGTTGCGGGTAACAGATACGCAGTATTTT.

This clone came up a few times. This chain links TRBV29-1 with TRBJ2-1; 8 nucleotides match TRBD2. The trim removed 7 bases at V and 3 bases at J, leaving 8 bases unmatched. The CDR3 consists of 14 residues. Germline CDR1 and CDR2: SQVTM and ANQGSEA. CDR3 in amino acids: CSAGRELNYNEQFF. Written as DNA, the CDR3 is TGCAGCGCCGGGAGGGAGCTCAACTACAATGAGCAGTTCTTC.

CDR3: CASSLDIISISGNTIYF. Here the CDR3 DNA reads TGTGCCAGCAGCTTGGACATAATCTCAATCTCTGGAAACACCATATATTTT. The chain carries TRBV5-6 and TRBJ1-3, with D uncertain. Germline V gene sequence: CDR1 SGHDT, CDR2 YYEEEE. This CDR3 region has 17 residues. V was pared by 0 bases and J by 0 bases, with 13 bases between.

The chain combines TRBV25-1 with TRBJ2-7; D may be TRBD1 (5 bases). The CDR3 runs 14 residues. Trimming shortened V by 3 bases and J by 1 base, and 10 bases separated the two germline ends. CDR1 is MGHDK and CDR2 is SYGVNS in the germline V gene. The CDR3 sequence is CASSDPTESYEQYF. Here the CDR3 DNA reads TGTGCCAGCAGTGACCCGACAGAGTCCTACGAGCAGTACTTC.

V gene TRBV11-3 combines with J gene TRBJ2-1; perhaps TRBD2 as D (5 bases). Germline CDR1 is SGHNT and CDR2 is YENEEA. This CDR3 is built from 16 residues. Between the trimmed V and J ends, which lost 1 base and 5 bases, there was a span of 15 bases. The CDR3 nucleotides are TGTGCCAGCAGCTTAGGGCTACGGGGTACACACAATGAGCAGTTCTTC. This translates into CASSLGLRGTHNEQFF.

CDR3 DNA sequence: TGTGCCTGGAGTTTAACGGATTCACCCCTCCACTTT. Protein product: CAWSLTDSPLHF. The V and J genes are TRBV30 and TRBJ1-6; no reliable D call. The CDR3 covers 12 residues. The germline V gene has CDR1 GTSNPN and CDR2 SVGIG (reference sequence). Trimming removed 2 bases from V and 8 bases from J, with 7 bases in between.

CDR3 DNA sequence: TGTGCCAGCAGCTCGCGGGGGCTGTCTTCCGTCGGTGGCTACACCTTC. It yields the protein CASSSRGLSSVGGYTF. The chain couples TRBV7-9 to TRBJ1-2; the D gene is possibly TRBD1 (6 bases). Trimming removed 4 bases from V and 7 bases from J, with 22 bases in between. CDR1 and CDR2 from the germline V gene are SEHNR and FQNEAQ (reference sequence). The length of the CDR3 is 16 residues.

V gene TRBV3-1 (or the pseudogene TRBV3-2) combines with J gene TRBJ2-3; possibly TRBD1 for D (5 bases). The V gene's germline CDR1 is LGHDT and CDR2 YNNKEL (reference sequence). Trimming took off 0 bases at V and 2 bases at J, with 12 bases between the two ends. This CDR3 contains 16 residues. The CDR3 here is CASSQDSGHPTDTQYF. The CDR3 coding sequence is TGTGCCAGCAGCCAAGACTCCGGACATCCCACAGATACGCAGTATTTT.

This chain connects TRBV6-2 or TRBV6-3 to TRBJ2-7; 8 nucleotides line up with TRBD1. After removal of 6 bases from V and 4 bases from J, the junction contained 14 bases not matched to a gene. This CDR3 contains 16 residues. Germline V lookup: CDR1 MNHEY, CDR2 SVGEGT. CDR3 sequence reads: CASSHTRTGSEYEQYF. The CDR3 DNA follows: TGTGCCAGCAGCCATACCCGGACAGGGAGCGAATACGAGCAGTACTTC.

The gene calls are TRBV11-2 and TRBJ2-1; D might be TRBD2 (6 bases). The CDR3 loop spans 16 amino acids. The ends were cut back, 7 bases at V and 14 bases at J, with 30 bases in the middle. The germline V gene encodes CDR1 SGHAT and CDR2 FQNNGV. As DNA, the CDR3 is TGTGCCAGCACCCAACCTCAGCGGGCCCTTACAGTTGGAGAGTTCTTC. Protein product: CASTQPQRALTVGEFF.

The genes are TRBV6-6 and TRBJ2-5; D is perhaps TRBD1 (6 bases). The CDR3 totals 13 residues. V lost 1 base and J lost 5, with 8 bases in between. Germline V gene data show CDR1 as MNHNY and CDR2 as SVGAGI (reference sequence). CDR3 sequence: CASSYLQGETQYF. CDR3 bases: TGTGCCAGCAGTTACTTACAGGGCGAGACCCAGTACTTC.

The chain employs TRBV19 and TRBJ1-5; 8 nucleotides line up with TRBD1. Germline V CDR1 and CDR2: LNHDA, SQIVND (reference sequence). Trimming at V came to 3 bases and at J to 4 bases, leaving 8 bases not matched to a gene. The CDR3 extends over 16 amino acids. CDR3 sequence (DNA): TGTGCCAGTAGTATTGACAGGGGAGGGGAAAATCAGCCCCAGCATTTT. This translates into CASSIDRGGENQPQHF. Together with reference TRBV19 and TRBJ1-5, the CDR3 gives the full variable domain: DGGITQSPKYLFRKEGQNVTLSCEQNLNHDAMYWYRQDPGQGLRLIYYSQIVNDFQKGDIAEGYSVSREKKESFPLTVTSAQKNPTAFYLCASSIDRGGENQPQHFGDGTRLSIL.

Only one count was recorded for this clone. The chain has TRBV6-5 and TRBJ1-3; D is uncertain. Germline V gives CDR1 MNHEY, CDR2 SVGAGI. V was cut by 0 bases and J by 0 bases, with 9 bases left in between. This CDR3 has 16 amino acids. Here the CDR3 reads CASSYSRPISGNTIYF. The DNA of the CDR3 is TGTGCCAGCAGTTACTCGAGGCCGATCTCTGGAAACACCATATATTTT.

The J gene is TRBJ2-2, the V gene TRBV6-5, with TRBD1 as a possible D gene (6 bases). CDR1 MNHEY and CDR2 SVGAGI come from the germline V gene. CDR3 length: 14 residues. Trimming took off 7 bases at V and 2 bases at J, with 11 bases between the two ends. In DNA form, the CDR3 reads TGTGCCAGCACCGGACAGCGAAACACCGGGGAGCTGTTTTTT. Amino acid sequence: CASTGQRNTGELFF.

This clone was picked up a small number of times. The chain links TRBV9 to TRBJ2-5; TRBD2 aligns across 10 bases. V lost 4 bases to trimming and J lost 5 bases; unmatched junction nucleotides: 8. Germline V lookup: CDR1 SGDLS, CDR2 YYNGEE. The CDR3 is 15 amino acids. CDR3: CASSPSAGGAETQYF. The CDR3 DNA reads TGTGCCAGCAGCCCGTCAGCGGGAGGGGCCGAGACCCAGTACTTC.

The chain carries TRBV5-1 and TRBJ2-2; 7 bases are shared with TRBD1. Germline-derived CDR1 and CDR2 are SGHRS and YFSETQ. The J segment lost 1 base and the V segment lost 1 base, leaving 4 bases of the junction unmatched. The CDR3 is 16 residues long. The CDR3 DNA reads TGCGCCAGCAGCTTGTATTCAGGGGGGAACACCGGGGAGCTGTTTTTT. This sequence encodes CASSLYSGGNTGELFF.

J is TRBJ2-1 and V is TRBV9; 7 positions agree with TRBD2. Germline V gene sequence: CDR1 SGDLS, CDR2 YYNGEE. This CDR3 comprises 16 residues. Losses at the gene ends were 1 base for V and 0 bases for J; bases not matched to a gene: 4. Here the CDR3 reads CASSVRLAVSYNEQFF. CDR3 DNA sequence: TGTGCCAGCAGCGTACGCCTAGCGGTCTCCTACAATGAGCAGTTCTTC.